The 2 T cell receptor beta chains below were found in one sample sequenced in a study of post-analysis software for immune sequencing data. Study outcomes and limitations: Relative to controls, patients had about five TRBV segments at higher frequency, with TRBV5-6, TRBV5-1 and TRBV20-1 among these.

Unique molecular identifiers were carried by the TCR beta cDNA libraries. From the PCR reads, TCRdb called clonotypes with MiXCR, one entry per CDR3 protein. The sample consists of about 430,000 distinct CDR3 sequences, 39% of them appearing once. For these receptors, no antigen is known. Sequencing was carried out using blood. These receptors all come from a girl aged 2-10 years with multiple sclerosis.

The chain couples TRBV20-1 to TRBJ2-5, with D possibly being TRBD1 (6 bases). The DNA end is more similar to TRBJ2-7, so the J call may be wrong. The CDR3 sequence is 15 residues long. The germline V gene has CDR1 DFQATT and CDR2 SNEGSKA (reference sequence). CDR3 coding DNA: TGCAGTGCTAGAGATCTTGCACAGGGTTTCGCCGAGCAGTACTTC. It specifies CSARDLAQGFAEQYF.

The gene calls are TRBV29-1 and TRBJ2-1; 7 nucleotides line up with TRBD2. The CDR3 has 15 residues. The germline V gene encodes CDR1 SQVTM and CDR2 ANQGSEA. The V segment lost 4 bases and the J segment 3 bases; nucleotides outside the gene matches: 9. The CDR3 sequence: CSVGPLRGNYNEQFF. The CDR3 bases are TGCAGCGTTGGCCCCCTGCGGGGGAACTACAATGAGCAGTTCTTC.